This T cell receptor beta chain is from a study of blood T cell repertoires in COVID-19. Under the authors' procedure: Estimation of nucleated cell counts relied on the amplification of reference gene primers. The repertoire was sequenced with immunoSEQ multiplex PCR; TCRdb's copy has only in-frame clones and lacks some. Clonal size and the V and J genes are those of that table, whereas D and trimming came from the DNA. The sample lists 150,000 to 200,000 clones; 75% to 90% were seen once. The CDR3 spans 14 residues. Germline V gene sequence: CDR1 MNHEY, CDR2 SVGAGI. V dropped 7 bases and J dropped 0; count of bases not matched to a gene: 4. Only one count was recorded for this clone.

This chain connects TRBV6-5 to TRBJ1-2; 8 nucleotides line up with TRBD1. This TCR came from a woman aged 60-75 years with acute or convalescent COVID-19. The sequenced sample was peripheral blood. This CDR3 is CASTGTGPNYGYTF. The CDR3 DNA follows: TGTGCCAGCACAGGGACAGGCCCTAACTATGGCTACACCTTC.